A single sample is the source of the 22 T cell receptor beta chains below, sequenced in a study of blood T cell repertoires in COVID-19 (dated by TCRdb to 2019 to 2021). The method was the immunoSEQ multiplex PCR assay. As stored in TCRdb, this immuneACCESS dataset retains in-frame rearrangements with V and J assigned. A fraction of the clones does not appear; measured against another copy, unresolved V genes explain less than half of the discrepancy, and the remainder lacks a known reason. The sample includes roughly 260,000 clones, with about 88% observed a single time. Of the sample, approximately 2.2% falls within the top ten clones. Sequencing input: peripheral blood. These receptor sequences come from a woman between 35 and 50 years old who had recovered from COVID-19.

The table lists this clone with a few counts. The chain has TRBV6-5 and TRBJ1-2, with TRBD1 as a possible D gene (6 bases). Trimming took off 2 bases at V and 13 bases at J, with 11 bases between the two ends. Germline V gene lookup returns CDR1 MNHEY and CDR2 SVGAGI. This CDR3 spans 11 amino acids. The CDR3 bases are TGTGCCAGCAGTTACGGTGGCAGGGGCACCTTC. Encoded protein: CASSYGGRGTF.

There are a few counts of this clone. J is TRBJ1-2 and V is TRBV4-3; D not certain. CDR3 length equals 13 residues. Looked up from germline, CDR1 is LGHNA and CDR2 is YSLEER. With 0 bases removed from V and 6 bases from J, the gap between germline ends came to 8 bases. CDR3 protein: CASSQDRGNGYTF. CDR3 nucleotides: TGCGCCAGCAGCCAAGATCGAGGGAATGGCTACACCTTC.

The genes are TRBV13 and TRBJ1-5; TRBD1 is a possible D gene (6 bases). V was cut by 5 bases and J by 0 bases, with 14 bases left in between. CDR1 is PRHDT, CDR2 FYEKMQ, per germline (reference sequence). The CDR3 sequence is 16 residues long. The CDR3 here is CASSVKGGNSNQPQHF. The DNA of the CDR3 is TGTGCCAGCAGCGTCAAGGGGGGGAATAGCAATCAGCCCCAGCATTTT.

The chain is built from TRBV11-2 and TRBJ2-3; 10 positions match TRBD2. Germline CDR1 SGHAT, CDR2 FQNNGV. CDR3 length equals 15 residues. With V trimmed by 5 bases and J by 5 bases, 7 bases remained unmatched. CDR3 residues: CASSPRSGGEDTQYF. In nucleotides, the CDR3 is TGTGCCAGCAGCCCCCGCAGCGGGGGGGAAGATACGCAGTATTTT.

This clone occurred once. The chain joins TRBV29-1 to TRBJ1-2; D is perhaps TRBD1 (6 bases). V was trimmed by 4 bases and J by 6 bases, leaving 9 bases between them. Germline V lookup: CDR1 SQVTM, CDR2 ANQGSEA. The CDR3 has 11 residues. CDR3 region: CSVVTGDGYTF. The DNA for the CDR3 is TGCAGCGTTGTGACAGGCGATGGCTACACCTTC.

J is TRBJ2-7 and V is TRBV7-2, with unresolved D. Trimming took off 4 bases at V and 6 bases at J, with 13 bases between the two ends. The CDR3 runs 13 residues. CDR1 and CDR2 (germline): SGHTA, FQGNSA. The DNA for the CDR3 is TGTGCCAGCAGCTCCAACTACGGAAGCGAGCAGTACTTC. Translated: CASSSNYGSEQYF.

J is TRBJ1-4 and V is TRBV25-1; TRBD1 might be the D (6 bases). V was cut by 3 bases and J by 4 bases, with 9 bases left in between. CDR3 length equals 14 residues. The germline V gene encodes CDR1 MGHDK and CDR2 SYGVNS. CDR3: CASSDSGDNEKLFF. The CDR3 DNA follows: TGTGCCAGCAGTGATTCAGGGGATAATGAAAAACTGTTTTTT.

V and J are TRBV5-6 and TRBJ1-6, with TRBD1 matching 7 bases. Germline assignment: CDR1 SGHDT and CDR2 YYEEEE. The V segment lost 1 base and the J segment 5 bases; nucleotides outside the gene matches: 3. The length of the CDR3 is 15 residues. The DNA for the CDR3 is TGTGCCAGCAGCTTGTTTGACAGGGATAATTCACCCCTCCACTTT. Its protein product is CASSLFDRDNSPLHF.

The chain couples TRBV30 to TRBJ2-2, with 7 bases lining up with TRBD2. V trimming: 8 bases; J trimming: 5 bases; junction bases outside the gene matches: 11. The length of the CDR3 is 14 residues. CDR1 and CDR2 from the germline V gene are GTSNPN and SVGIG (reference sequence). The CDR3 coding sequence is TGTGCCCACCAGGGAGCGGGAAGGACCGGGGAGCTGTTTTTT. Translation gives CAHQGAGRTGELFF.

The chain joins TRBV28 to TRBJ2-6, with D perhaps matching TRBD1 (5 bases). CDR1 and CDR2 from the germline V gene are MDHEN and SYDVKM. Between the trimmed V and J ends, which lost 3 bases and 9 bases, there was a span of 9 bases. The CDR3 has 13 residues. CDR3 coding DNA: TGTGCCAGCAGTTTTCCAGGGCGCAACGTCCTGACTTTC. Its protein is CASSFPGRNVLTF.

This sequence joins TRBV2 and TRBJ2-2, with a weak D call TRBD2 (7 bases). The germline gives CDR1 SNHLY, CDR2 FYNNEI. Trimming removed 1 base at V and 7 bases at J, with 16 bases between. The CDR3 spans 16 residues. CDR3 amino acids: CASSEVVAGAGGELFF. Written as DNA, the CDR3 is TGTGCCAGCAGTGAAGTCGTGGCGGGGGCGGGCGGGGAGCTGTTTTTT.

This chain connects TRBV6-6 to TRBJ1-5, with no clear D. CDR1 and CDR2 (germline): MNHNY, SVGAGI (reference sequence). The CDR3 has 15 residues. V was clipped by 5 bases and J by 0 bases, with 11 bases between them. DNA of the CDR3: TGTGCCAGCAGTCCCCACAGAGATAGCAATCAGCCCCAGCATTTT. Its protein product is CASSPHRDSNQPQHF.

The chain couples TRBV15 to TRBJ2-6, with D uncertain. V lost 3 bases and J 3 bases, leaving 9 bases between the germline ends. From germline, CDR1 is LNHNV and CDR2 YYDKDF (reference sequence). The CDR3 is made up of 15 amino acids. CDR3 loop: CATSSPGVGANVLTF. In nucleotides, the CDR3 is TGTGCCACCAGCAGCCCAGGCGTTGGGGCCAACGTCCTGACTTTC.

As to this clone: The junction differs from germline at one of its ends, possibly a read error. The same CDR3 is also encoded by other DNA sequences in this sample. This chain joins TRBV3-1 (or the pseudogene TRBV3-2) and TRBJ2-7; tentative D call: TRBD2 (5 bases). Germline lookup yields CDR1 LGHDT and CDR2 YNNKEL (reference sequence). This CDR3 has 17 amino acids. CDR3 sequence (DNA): TGTGCTAGCAGCCAAGAAGGTGAGGACTCACCACTTTACGAGCAGTACTTC. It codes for CASSQEGEDSPLYEQYF.

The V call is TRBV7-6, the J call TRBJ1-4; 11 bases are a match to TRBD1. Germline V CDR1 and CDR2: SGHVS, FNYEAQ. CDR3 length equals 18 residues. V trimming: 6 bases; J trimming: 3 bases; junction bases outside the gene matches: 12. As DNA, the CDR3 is TGTGCCAGCAGGAAAAGTCCGGGACAGGGGGTAGCTAATGAAAAACTGTTTTTT. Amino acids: CASRKSPGQGVANEKLFF.

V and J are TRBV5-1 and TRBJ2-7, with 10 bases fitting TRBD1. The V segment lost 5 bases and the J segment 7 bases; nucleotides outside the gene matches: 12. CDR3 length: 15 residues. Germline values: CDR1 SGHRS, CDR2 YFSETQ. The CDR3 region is CASSWEGTGAREQYF. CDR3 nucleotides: TGCGCCAGCAGTTGGGAGGGGACAGGGGCACGAGAGCAGTACTTC.

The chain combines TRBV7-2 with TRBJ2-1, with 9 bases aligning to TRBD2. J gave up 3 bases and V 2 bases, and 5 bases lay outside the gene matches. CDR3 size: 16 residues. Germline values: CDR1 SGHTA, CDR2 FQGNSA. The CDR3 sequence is CASSLWASGDYNEQFF. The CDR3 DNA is TGTGCCAGCAGCTTATGGGCTAGCGGGGACTACAATGAGCAGTTCTTC.

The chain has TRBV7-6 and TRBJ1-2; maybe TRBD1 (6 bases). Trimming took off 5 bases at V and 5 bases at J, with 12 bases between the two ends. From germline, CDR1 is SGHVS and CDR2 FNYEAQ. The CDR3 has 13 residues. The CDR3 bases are TGTGCCAGCAGCCCCGACAGGTTGTATGGCTACACCTTC. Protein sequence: CASSPDRLYGYTF.

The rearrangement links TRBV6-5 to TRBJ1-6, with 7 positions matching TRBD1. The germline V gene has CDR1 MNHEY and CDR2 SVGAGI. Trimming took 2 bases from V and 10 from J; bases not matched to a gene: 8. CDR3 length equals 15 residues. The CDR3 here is CASSYVAGGRSPLHF. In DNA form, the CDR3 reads TGTGCCAGCAGTTACGTGGCAGGGGGGAGATCACCCCTCCACTTT.

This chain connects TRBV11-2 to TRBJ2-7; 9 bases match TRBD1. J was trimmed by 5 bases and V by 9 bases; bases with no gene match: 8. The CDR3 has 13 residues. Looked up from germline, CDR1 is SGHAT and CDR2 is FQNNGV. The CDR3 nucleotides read TGTGCCAGTTCTTGGGACAGGGACCACGAGCAGTACTTC. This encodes CASSWDRDHEQYF. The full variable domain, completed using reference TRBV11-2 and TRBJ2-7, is EAGVAQSPRYKIIEKRQSVAFWCNPISGHATLYWYQQILGQGPKLLIQFQNNGVVDDSQLPKDRFSAERLKGVDSTLKIQPAKLEDSAVYLCASSWDRDHEQYFGPGTRLTVT.

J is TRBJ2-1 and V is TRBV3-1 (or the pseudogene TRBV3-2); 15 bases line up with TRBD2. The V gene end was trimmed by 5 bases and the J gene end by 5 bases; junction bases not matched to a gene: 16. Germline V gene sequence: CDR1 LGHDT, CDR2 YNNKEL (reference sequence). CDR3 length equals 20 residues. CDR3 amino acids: CASSARTSGGAEWPDNEQFF. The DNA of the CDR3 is TGTGCCAGCAGCGCACGGACTAGCGGGGGGGCCGAATGGCCCGACAATGAGCAGTTCTTC.

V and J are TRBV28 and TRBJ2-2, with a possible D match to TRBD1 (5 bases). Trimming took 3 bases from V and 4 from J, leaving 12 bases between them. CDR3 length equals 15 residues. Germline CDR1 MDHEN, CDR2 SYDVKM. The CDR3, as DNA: TGTGCCAGCAGTTTTCGTAGGGGTATCACCGGGGAGCTGTTTTTT. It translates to CASSFRRGITGELFF.